This T cell receptor beta chain was observed in a study of cytomegalovirus exposure and HLA in healthy donors. General study points: The presence/absence work took it that sequencing depth was about the same across donors. In a later analysis, the majority of CMV-associated beta chains seemingly showed HLA restriction. Most observed TCR sequences were rare, whereas some public TCRs were detected in many donors. Per a later analysis, HLA-associated TCR beta chains showed more clonal expansion than other, equally common TCR beta chains.

Between the trimmed V and J ends, which lost 0 bases and 5 bases, there was a span of 14 bases. The germline V gene encodes CDR1 SGDLS and CDR2 YYNGEE. The CDR3 consists of 15 residues. Worth noting for this clone: Its antigen is undetermined.

The PCR ran on 60 Vbeta and 13 Jbeta primers. Only in-frame clones appear in the TCRdb table, and some are missing; sequencing was by immunoSEQ multiplex PCR. The data show fewer than 150,000 clones, 85% to 90% seen once. The sample comprised PBMCs. The receptor's source is a woman in her twenties or thirties in good health and CMV-seropositive. This chain connects TRBV9 to TRBJ2-5, with D perhaps matching TRBD1 (8 bases). CDR3: CASSVGGGTGETQYF. The CDR3, as DNA: TGTGCCAGCAGCGTAGGGGGGGGGACAGGTGAGACCCAGTACTTC.